Presented here are 20 T cell receptor beta chains from one specimen sequenced in a study of OX40 agonist ivuxolimab in advanced cancers. Produced via immunoSEQ multiplex PCR; TCRdb's table is partial and in-frame only. Of approximately 100,000 clones in the sample, about 90% are singletons; the top ten hold around 1.6%. Sequenced here: CD4+ or CD8+ T cells sorted from blood, sampled in a trial of the OX40 agonist ivuxolimab. Receptors were obtained from an adult with an advanced solid tumor such as melanoma, head and neck, liver or kidney cancer.

The rearrangement links TRBV7-9 to TRBJ1-6; 7 nucleotides align to TRBD1. There are 15 residues in the CDR3. Losses at the gene ends were 7 bases for V and 7 bases for J; bases not matched to a gene: 10. CDR1 and CDR2 from the germline V gene are SEHNR and FQNEAQ (reference sequence). The CDR3 DNA is TGTGCCAGCAACCAACTTGGGACAGCAAATTCACCCCTCCACTTT. Translating gives CASNQLGTANSPLHF.

V and J are TRBV11-3 and TRBJ2-2, with TRBD2 matching over 7 bases. This CDR3 is built from 15 residues. Per the germline V gene, CDR1 is SGHNT and CDR2 is YENEEA. The trim removed 1 base at V and 4 bases at J, leaving 3 bases unmatched. As DNA, the CDR3 is TGTGCCAGCAGCTTAGCCGGGGAGGGCACCGGGGAGCTGTTTTTT. Encoded protein: CASSLAGEGTGELFF.

The chain carries TRBV2 and TRBJ1-1; 8 bases are a match to TRBD1. V dropped 2 bases and J dropped 0; count of bases not matched to a gene: 2. The CDR3 has 15 residues. Germline V lookup: CDR1 SNHLY, CDR2 FYNNEI. CDR3 sequence reads: CASSEQGAVNTEAFF. CDR3 DNA sequence: TGTGCCAGCAGTGAACAGGGGGCCGTGAACACTGAAGCTTTCTTT.

CDR3 region: CASRTGRVSGNTIYF. For the CDR3, the DNA is TGTGCCAGCCGAACAGGGAGGGTCTCTGGAAACACCATATATTTT. The chain couples TRBV28 to TRBJ1-3, with D maybe TRBD1 (6 bases). The V gene's germline CDR1 is MDHEN and CDR2 SYDVKM. The V and J ends lost 8 bases and 0 bases respectively, with 14 bases between them. The length of the CDR3 is 15 residues.

This chain links TRBV5-6 with TRBJ2-5; D gene ambiguous. CDR1 is SGHDT, CDR2 YYEEEE, per germline. There are 12 residues in the CDR3. V was pared by 0 bases and J by 5 bases, with 5 bases between. The CDR3 DNA sequence: TGTGCCAGCAGCTTGGGTCGGGAGACCCAGTACTTC. Its translation: CASSLGRETQYF. The full variable domain, completed using reference TRBV5-6 and TRBJ2-5, is DAGVTQSPTHLIKTRGQQVTLRCSPKSGHDTVSWYQQALGQGPQFIFQYYEEEERQRGNFPDRFSGHQFPNYSSELNVNALLLGDSALYLCASSLGRETQYFGPGTRLLVL.

This chain links TRBV11-3 with TRBJ2-2; possible D gene TRBD1, 5 bases. The CDR3 has 13 amino acids. The V end lost 0 bases, the J end lost 6 bases, and 5 bases lay between the germline ends. Per the germline V gene, CDR1 is SGHNT and CDR2 is YENEEA. The CDR3 region is CASSLEGAGELFF. DNA of the CDR3: TGTGCCAGCAGCTTAGAAGGGGCCGGGGAGCTGTTTTTT.

The J gene is TRBJ2-7, the V gene TRBV7-6, with D hard to call. CDR1 and CDR2 from the germline V gene are SGHVS and FNYEAQ. The V end was cut by 5 bases, the J end by 2 bases, with 16 bases between. CDR3 length: 15 amino acids. The CDR3 spells CASSLDDLVTYEQYF. Written as DNA, the CDR3 is TGTGCCAGCAGCCTCGATGACCTGGTAACCTACGAGCAGTACTTC. Drawing the rest from reference TRBV7-6 and TRBJ2-7, the complete variable domain is GAGVSQSPRYKVTKRGQDVALRCDPISGHVSLYWYRQALGQGPEFLTYFNYEAQQDKSGLPNDRFSAERPEGSISTLTIQRTEQRDSAMYRCASSLDDLVTYEQYFGPGTRLTVT.

The rearrangement links TRBV7-8 to TRBJ2-1, with 8 bases lining up with TRBD2. The CDR3 runs 15 residues. With 5 bases clipped from V and 9 bases from J, the junction kept 12 bases outside the gene matches. Germline loops: CDR1 SGHVS, CDR2 FQNEAQ. The CDR3 loop is CASSPLSGGAVEQFF. CDR3 bases: TGTGCCAGCAGCCCCCTCTCGGGAGGGGCGGTTGAGCAGTTCTTC. Full variable domain (outside the CDR3, taken from reference TRBV7-8 and TRBJ2-1): GAGVSQSPRYKVAKRGQDVALRCDPISGHVSLFWYQQALGQGPEFLTYFQNEAQLDKSGLPSDRFFAERPEGSVSTLKIQRTQQEDSAVYLCASSPLSGGAVEQFFGPGTRLTVL.

This chain links TRBV5-1 with TRBJ2-7; 8 bases line up with TRBD1. The germline CDR1 and CDR2 sequences are SGHRS and YFSETQ. V was clipped by 3 bases and J by 5 bases; unmatched bases: 7. There are 14 residues in the CDR3. This CDR3 reads CASSSAGQGHEQYF. The CDR3 region has the DNA TGCGCCAGCAGCTCGGCAGGACAGGGCCACGAGCAGTACTTC.

This chain joins TRBV30 and TRBJ2-1; a possible D gene is TRBD2 (6 bases). This CDR3 comprises 17 residues. Trimming shortened V by 2 bases and J by 0 bases, and 17 bases separated the two germline ends. CDR1 GTSNPN and CDR2 SVGIG come from the germline V gene (reference sequence). CDR3 amino acids: CAWSPAWGVSSYNEQFF. The CDR3 coding sequence is TGTGCCTGGAGTCCCGCCTGGGGGGTCAGCTCCTACAATGAGCAGTTCTTC. Complete variable domain (other parts from reference TRBV30 and TRBJ2-1): SQTIHQWPATLVQPVGSPLSLECTVEGTSNPNLYWYRQAAGRGLQLLFYSVGIGQISSEVPQNLSASRPQDRQFILSSKKLLLSDSGFYLCAWSPAWGVSSYNEQFFGPGTRLTVL.

V is TRBV4-1 and J is TRBJ2-3, with D possibly matching TRBD1 (6 bases). CDR1 is MGHRA, CDR2 YSYEKL, per germline. V shed 5 bases and J shed 4 bases, with 10 bases lying between them. The CDR3 is made up of 13 amino acids. In DNA form, the CDR3 reads TGCGCCAGCAGCACCCGGACAGCAGATACGCAGTATTTT. Its translation is CASSTRTADTQYF.

This clone occurred once. The rearrangement joins TRBV7-2 to TRBJ1-2; the D gene is possibly TRBD1 (6 bases). Looked up from germline, CDR1 is SGHTA and CDR2 is FQGNSA. The CDR3 length is 14 residues. V dropped 1 base and J dropped 8 bases, with 14 bases sitting between them. The DNA of the CDR3 is TGTGCCAGCAGCTTAGATTGGGGGGCGCGGGGCTACACCTTC. Translated, it gives CASSLDWGARGYTF.

The rearrangement uses TRBV6-1 and TRBJ2-1; D may correspond to TRBD1 or TRBD2 (6 bases each). There are 17 residues in the CDR3. The V gene lost 3 bases and the J gene lost 6 bases, with 21 bases spanning the gap. Per germline, CDR1 MNHNS and CDR2 SASEGT. CDR3 DNA: TGTGCCAGCAGTGATGGTGAGGGGGGCGCTTATCGCAATGAGCAGTTCTTC. Translated, it gives CASSDGEGGAYRNEQFF.

This clone was observed a single time. The chain carries TRBV15 and TRBJ2-1; either TRBD1 or TRBD2 may fit D (5 bases each). Per germline, CDR1 LNHNV and CDR2 YYDKDF (reference sequence). V lost 7 bases and J lost 0, with 16 bases in between. The CDR3 consists of 16 residues. CDR3: CATTQGDASSYNEQFF. CDR3 DNA: TGTGCCACCACCCAAGGGGACGCGAGCTCCTACAATGAGCAGTTCTTC.

The CDR3 is CASSGTSGRASSYEQYF. The CDR3 DNA reads as TGTGCCAGTAGTGGGACTAGCGGGAGGGCGAGCTCCTACGAGCAGTACTTC. This rearrangement joins TRBV19 to TRBJ2-7; 16 bases agree with TRBD2. The germline V gene has CDR1 LNHDA and CDR2 SQIVND (reference sequence). V was clipped by 5 bases and J by 0 bases; unmatched bases: 4. The CDR3 is 17 amino acids.

The genes are TRBV7-9 and TRBJ2-7; D is possibly TRBD2 (6 bases). The V end lost 7 bases, the J end lost 2 bases, and 15 bases lay between the germline ends. The V gene's germline CDR1 is SEHNR and CDR2 FQNEAQ (reference sequence). The CDR3 contains 14 residues. CDR3 protein: CASTPGREPYEQYF. In DNA, the CDR3 is TGTGCCAGCACACCCGGACGGGAGCCCTACGAGCAGTACTTC.

This chain joins TRBV6-5 and TRBJ1-4; D may be TRBD1 (5 bases). The CDR3 covers 15 residues. Germline V lookup: CDR1 MNHEY, CDR2 SVGAGI. V lost 2 bases and J 6 bases, leaving 13 bases between the germline ends. CDR3 region: CASSYVGVSDEKLFF. The CDR3 region has the DNA TGTGCCAGCAGTTACGTAGGGGTCTCTGATGAAAAACTGTTTTTT.

The V call is TRBV5-1, the J call TRBJ2-2; 10 bases are shared with TRBD2. Germline trimming cut 4 bases from V and 1 base from J; bases unmatched to any gene: 7. This CDR3 spans 17 amino acids. Germline lookup yields CDR1 SGHRS and CDR2 YFSETQ. This CDR3 reads CASSPRTSGVNTGELFF. The CDR3 bases are TGCGCCAGCAGCCCCCGGACTAGCGGAGTGAACACCGGGGAGCTGTTTTTT. Complete variable domain (other parts from reference TRBV5-1 and TRBJ2-2): KAGVTQTPRYLIKTRGQQVTLSCSPISGHRSVSWYQQTPGQGLQFLFEYFSETQRNKGNFPGRFSGRQFSNSRSEMNVSTLELGDSALYLCASSPRTSGVNTGELFFGEGSRLTVL.

J is TRBJ2-2 and V is TRBV7-2; 8 positions agree with TRBD2. CDR1 SGHTA and CDR2 FQGNSA come from the germline V gene. The length of the CDR3 is 16 residues. J gave up 5 bases and V 1 base, and 6 bases lay outside the gene matches. In DNA, the CDR3 is TGTGCCAGCAGCTTAGTTGTGACTAGCGTAACCGGGGAGCTGTTTTTT. As protein: CASSLVVTSVTGELFF.

V and J are TRBV7-3 and TRBJ1-1; D is possibly TRBD1 (5 bases). The length of the CDR3 is 16 residues. Trimming shortened V by 1 base and J by 1 base, and 13 bases separated the two germline ends. Germline V CDR1 and CDR2: SGHTA, FQGTGA. The DNA for the CDR3 is TGTGCCAGCAGCTTAATGGGCCGGGGCACGAACACTGAAGCTTTCTTT. It encodes CASSLMGRGTNTEAFF.